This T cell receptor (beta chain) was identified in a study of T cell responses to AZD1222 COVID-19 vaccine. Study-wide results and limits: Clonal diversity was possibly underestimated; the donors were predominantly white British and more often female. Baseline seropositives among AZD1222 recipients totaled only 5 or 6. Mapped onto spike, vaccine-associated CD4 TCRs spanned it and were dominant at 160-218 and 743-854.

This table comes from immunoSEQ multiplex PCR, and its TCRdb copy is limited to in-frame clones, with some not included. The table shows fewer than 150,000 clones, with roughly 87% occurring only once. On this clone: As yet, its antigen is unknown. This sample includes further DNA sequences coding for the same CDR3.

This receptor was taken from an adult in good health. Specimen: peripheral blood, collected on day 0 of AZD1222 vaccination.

The CDR3 loop is CASSYGLAKNIQYF. The CDR3 DNA sequence: TGTGCCAGCAGTTACGGGTTAGCCAAAAACATTCAGTACTTC. The V gene is TRBV6-5, the J gene TRBJ2-4; D is ambiguous. The V gene lost 2 bases and the J gene lost 0 bases, with 5 bases spanning the gap. Germline CDR1 is MNHEY and CDR2 is SVGAGI. CDR3 length: 14 amino acids.